These 22 T cell receptor beta chains came from one sample sequenced in a study of T cell responses to AZD1222 COVID-19 vaccine (TCRdb year 2021). The receptor library was made with the immunoSEQ multiplex PCR assay. Sourced from immuneACCESS, this table was stored by TCRdb with only in-frame sequences that have V and J called. A share of the clones is absent; for the studies checked, an unresolved V gene accounts for under half, and the remainder has no known explanation. The sample profile shows about 140,000 clones; around nine tenths of them were found once. Of the sample, about 4.8% falls within the top ten clones. The intended sense of this specimen's time point label: baseline before first vaccination. The source was peripheral blood, collected on day 0 of AZD1222 vaccination. Receptors originate from an adult in good health.

This chain links TRBV4-1 with TRBJ2-7; D is possibly TRBD1 (6 bases). The CDR3 loop spans 14 amino acids. Between the trimmed V and J ends, which lost 1 base and 1 base, there was a span of 8 bases. Per the germline V gene, CDR1 is MGHRA and CDR2 is YSYEKL. The CDR3: CASSQVTGSYEQYF. As DNA, the CDR3 is TGCGCCAGCAGCCAAGTTACAGGGTCCTACGAGCAGTACTTC.

The rearrangement uses TRBV18 and TRBJ2-7, with D perhaps matching TRBD1 (5 bases). Looked up from germline, CDR1 is KGHSH and CDR2 is LQKENI. The V end was cut by 2 bases, the J end by 3 bases, with 11 bases between. The CDR3 covers 14 residues. The chain's CDR3 is CASSPYDSSYEQYF. The CDR3 DNA reads TGTGCCAGCTCACCATACGACAGTAGCTACGAGCAGTACTTC.

The chain joins TRBV14 to TRBJ2-1; 8 bases fit TRBD2. The V gene's germline CDR1 is SGHDN and CDR2 FVKESK. V was clipped by 0 bases and J by 1 base; unmatched bases: 5. CDR3 length: 17 residues. The CDR3 nucleotides are TGTGCCAGCAGCCAAGAAGGGAGCGGGAGTTCCTACAATGAGCAGTTCTTC. Its translation is CASSQEGSGSSYNEQFF.

This chain links TRBV28 with TRBJ1-3; the D is unclear. The V end lost 3 bases, the J end lost 1 base, and 7 bases lay between the germline ends. This CDR3 contains 14 residues. Germline lookup yields CDR1 MDHEN and CDR2 SYDVKM. The CDR3, as DNA: TGTGCCAGCAGTTTTGTGGGGTCTGGAAACACCATATATTTT. It codes for CASSFVGSGNTIYF. The complete variable domain, with remaining parts taken from reference TRBV28 and TRBJ1-3, reads DVKVTQSSRYLVKRTGEKVFLECVQDMDHENMFWYRQDPGLGLRLIYFSYDVKMKEKGDIPEGYSVSREKKERFSLILESASTNQTSMYLCASSFVGSGNTIYFGEGSWLTVV.

In regard to this clone: The sample has other DNA sequences that encode this CDR3 too. The V call is TRBV29-1, the J call TRBJ1-3; possible D gene TRBD1, 6 bases. This CDR3 contains 13 residues. Germline CDR1 is SQVTM and CDR2 is ANQGSEA. Trimming cost V 6 bases and J 4 bases, with 13 bases left between them. The CDR3 loop is CSVGQGSGNTIYF. CDR3 in DNA: TGCAGCGTGGGCCAGGGGTCCGGAAACACCATATATTTT. The variable domain in full, with the rest retrieved from reference TRBV29-1 and TRBJ1-3, is SAVISQKPSRDICQRGTSLTIQCQVDSQVTMMFWYRQQPGQSLTLIATANQGSEATYESGFVIDKFPISRPNLTFSTLTVSNMSPEDSSIYLCSVGQGSGNTIYFGEGSWLTVV.

The genes are TRBV15 and TRBJ1-2; no firm D call. CDR1 and CDR2 from the germline V gene are LNHNV and YYDKDF (reference sequence). Trimming left V 0 bases short and J 7 bases short, with 12 bases between. This CDR3 region has 14 residues. The CDR3 region is CATSRDKLQTGYTF. Written as DNA, the CDR3 is TGTGCCACCAGCAGAGATAAATTACAGACTGGCTACACCTTC. Complete variable domain (other parts from reference TRBV15 and TRBJ1-2): DAMVIQNPRYQVTQFGKPVTLSCSQTLNHNVMYWYQQKSSQAPKLLFHYYDKDFNNEADTPDNFQSRRPNTSFCFLDIRSPGLGDTAMYLCATSRDKLQTGYTFGSGTRLTVV.

The chain employs TRBV16 and TRBJ1-5, with D perhaps TRBD1 (6 bases). The CDR3 sequence is 15 residues long. Trimming pared 4 bases from V and 7 bases from J, leaving 17 bases between. Germline-derived CDR1 and CDR2 are KGHSY and FQNENV. CDR3 sequence reads: CASSPITGTHQPQHF. The CDR3 bases are TGTGCCAGCAGCCCGATTACAGGGACCCACCAGCCCCAGCATTTT.

This sequence joins TRBV28 and TRBJ2-7; D might be TRBD2 (5 bases). V lost 8 bases and J lost 3, with 5 bases in between. This CDR3 is built from 10 residues. Germline V CDR1 and CDR2: MDHEN, SYDVKM. The CDR3 coding sequence is TGTGCCAGCGGAGGCTACGAGCAGTACTTC. The encoded protein is CASGGYEQYF.

The chain uses TRBV7-8 and TRBJ2-3; 7 bases line up with TRBD2. CDR1 and CDR2 (germline): SGHVS, FQNEAQ. Trimming cost V 7 bases and J 1 base; bases outside gene matches: 8. CDR3 length: 15 residues. CDR3 loop: CASTLSGTRTDTQYF. For the CDR3, the DNA is TGTGCCAGCACCCTGAGCGGGACCCGCACAGATACGCAGTATTTT.

This clone is a singleton in its sample. The chain couples TRBV6-1 to TRBJ1-2; TRBD1 agrees at 7 bases. There are 15 residues in the CDR3. The germline CDR1 and CDR2 sequences are MNHNS and SASEGT. V lost 3 bases and J lost 0; bases outside the gene matches: 4. The CDR3 region is CASSDRDRANYGYTF. Written as DNA, the CDR3 is TGTGCCAGCAGTGATCGGGACAGAGCTAACTATGGCTACACCTTC.

The rearrangement joins TRBV2 to TRBJ1-1; D unclear. V dropped 3 bases and J dropped 2 bases, with 10 bases sitting between them. Per the germline V gene, CDR1 is SNHLY and CDR2 is FYNNEI. The CDR3 spans 14 residues. DNA for the CDR3: TGTGCCAGCAGTGATTTCCACAAAAACACTGAAGCTTTCTTT. Protein sequence: CASSDFHKNTEAFF. Based on the CDR3 plus reference TRBV2 and TRBJ1-1, the full variable domain is EPEVTQTPSHQVTQMGQEVILRCVPISNHLYFYWYRQILGQKVEFLVSFYNNEISEKSEIFDDQFSVERPDGSNFTLKIRSTKLEDSAMYFCASSDFHKNTEAFFGQGTRLTVV.

The chain joins TRBV7-3 to TRBJ1-2; no definite D call. Germline V CDR1 and CDR2: SGHTA, FQGTGA. This CDR3 is built from 13 residues. V lost 2 bases and J lost 0, with 4 bases in between. Here the CDR3 DNA reads TGTGCCAGCAGCTTAGGGGCTAACTATGGCTACACCTTC. Translating gives CASSLGANYGYTF.

This clone was seen a handful of times. This chain connects TRBV10-2 to TRBJ1-6, with D tentatively TRBD1 (6 bases). The CDR3 contains 16 residues. The V gene's germline CDR1 is WSHSY and CDR2 SAAADI. V was shortened by 2 bases and J by 2 bases, with 10 bases between the two germline ends. The CDR3 sequence is CASSEGGLAYNSPLHF. CDR3 bases: TGCGCCAGCAGTGAGGGGGGGCTAGCCTATAATTCACCCCTCCACTTT.

This chain uses TRBV7-8 with TRBJ2-7; D perhaps matches TRBD1 (5 bases). The germline V gene encodes CDR1 SGHVS and CDR2 FQNEAQ. The germline V and J ends were trimmed by 5 bases and 4 bases, with 21 bases remaining between them. The CDR3 sequence is 16 residues long. The CDR3 sequence: CASSVRASRTPYEQYF. The DNA for the CDR3 is TGTGCCAGCAGCGTACGAGCGTCGCGGACACCTTACGAGCAGTACTTC.

The chain is built from TRBV3-1 (or the pseudogene TRBV3-2) and TRBJ2-1; D remains ambiguous. Germline V lookup: CDR1 LGHDT, CDR2 YNNKEL (reference sequence). V shed 1 base and J shed 5 bases, with 9 bases lying between them. The CDR3 loop spans 14 amino acids. CDR3 region: CASSQGRRNNEQFF. In DNA form, the CDR3 reads TGTGCCAGCAGCCAAGGGCGAAGAAACAATGAGCAGTTCTTC.

This clone was seen once. Compared with germline, one end of the junction differs, possibly owing to a read error. V gene TRBV2 combines with J gene TRBJ2-7; D is unresolved. This CDR3 region has 12 residues. The germline CDR1 and CDR2 sequences are SNHLY and FYNNEI. The CDR3 region has the DNA TGTGCCAGCAAGGACCCAAACTACGCGCAGTACTTC. This encodes CASKDPNYAQYF.

This chain joins TRBV27 and TRBJ2-7; TRBD2 matches 9 bases. CDR1 MNHEY and CDR2 SMNVEV come from the germline V gene (reference sequence). The CDR3 runs to 15 residues. V trimming: 6 bases; J trimming: 1 base; junction bases outside the gene matches: 7. CDR3 bases: TGTGCCAGCAGCCCTCGACTAGCGGCGTCCTACGAGCAGTACTTC. Its protein is CASSPRLAASYEQYF.

V is TRBV18 and J is TRBJ1-2, with D unclear. The length of the CDR3 is 14 residues. The germline gives CDR1 KGHSH, CDR2 LQKENI. Trimming took 0 bases from V and 6 from J, leaving 11 bases between them. CDR3 sequence (DNA): TGTGCCAGCTCACCACCCTTCTCGGGGAATGGCTACACCTTC. This gives the protein CASSPPFSGNGYTF.

The V gene is TRBV5-1, the J gene TRBJ1-1, with no clear D. Trimming removed 0 bases at V and 0 bases at J, with 9 bases between. Germline V gene sequence: CDR1 SGHRS, CDR2 YFSETQ. The CDR3 length is 15 residues. The CDR3 nucleotides are TGCGCCAGCAGCTTGGAGGGAAACATGAACACTGAAGCTTTCTTT. Residues: CASSLEGNMNTEAFF.

The V call is TRBV6-2 or TRBV6-3, the J call TRBJ1-1, with D uncertain. Trimming took 6 bases from V and 4 from J, leaving 9 bases between them. The CDR3 is made up of 12 amino acids. Germline V gene data show CDR1 as MNHEY and CDR2 as SVGEGT. In DNA, the CDR3 is TGTGCCAGCAGCCAGGCTGGCACTGAAGCTTTCTTT. Translation gives CASSQAGTEAFF.

The chain links TRBV2 to TRBJ1-5, with D possibly matching TRBD1 (6 bases). The CDR3 is 16 amino acids. V was pared by 2 bases and J by 6 bases, with 17 bases between. From germline, CDR1 is SNHLY and CDR2 FYNNEI. The CDR3: CASSEPPQGYSQPQHF. As DNA, the CDR3 is TGTGCCAGCAGTGAACCACCACAGGGTTATAGTCAGCCCCAGCATTTT.

V is TRBV13 and J is TRBJ1-1, with TRBD1 identical over 7 bases. This CDR3 contains 13 residues. Looked up from germline, CDR1 is PRHDT and CDR2 is FYEKMQ (reference sequence). J lost 4 bases, V lost 8 bases, and 7 bases had no gene match. CDR3 sequence: CASGTGEGTEAFF. In nucleotides, the CDR3 is TGTGCCAGCGGAACAGGGGAGGGCACTGAAGCTTTCTTT.